The clone carrying this T cell receptor beta chain was detected ten times or more. This sample was included in a study of metastatic and nonmetastatic thyroid tumors. For the study at large: Repertoires were compared across blood and tumor or nodule tissue from malignant and benign thyroid patients.

In the original processing: The authors used CDR3 differences across clinicopathological groups to build a distant-metastasis classifier for papillary thyroid cancer. TCRdb re-analyzed the PCR reads using MiXCR. In this record, the V and J calls reflect TCRdb's handling and not the investigators' own analysis. The repertoire has 45,000 to 65,000 clones, more than 20% of them found once; the top ten carry around 4%. Nobody among the patients had been given any treatment before thyroid surgery. This CDR3 spans 14 amino acids. Looked up from germline, CDR1 is MRHNA and CDR2 is SNTAGT. The ends lost 5 bases at V and 6 bases at J; junction bases unmatched: 8.

The TCR sequence derives from a female donor with papillary thyroid cancer or a benign thyroid nodule (not recorded which). Some clones in this sample may be carry-over from other donors' samples. V and J are TRBV6-4 and TRBJ1-1; TRBD1 aligns across 8 bases. Sample: blood. The CDR3 protein is CASSSTGDRSEAFF. The CDR3 nucleotides are TGTGCCAGCAGTTCGACAGGGGATAGGTCTGAAGCTTTCTTT.